Following are 6 T cell receptor beta chains from one sample sequenced in a study of blood T cell repertoires in COVID-19 (dated by TCRdb to 2018 to 2021). The method behind the library was the immunoSEQ multiplex PCR assay. This is the immuneACCESS table as TCRdb keeps it, with only in-frame sequences that have V and J called. A part of the clones is gone; compared with another copy, unresolved V genes explain less than half, and the rest is unexplained. The sample table holds about 140,000 clones, of which over 80% were seen once. Of the sample, more than 4.5% falls within the top ten clones. Specimen: PBMCs or T cells enriched from blood (not recorded which). All receptors derive from a man in his sixties or seventies who had been exposed to COVID-19.

V and J are TRBV9 and TRBJ2-1; 14 bases align to TRBD2. J gave up 6 bases and V 4 bases, and 3 bases lay outside the gene matches. The CDR3 is made up of 15 amino acids. CDR1 and CDR2 from the germline V gene are SGDLS and YYNGEE. In nucleotides, the CDR3 is TGTGCCAGCAGCTCCGGACTAGCGGGAGGCAATGAGCAGTTCTTC. Translation: CASSSGLAGGNEQFF.

The chain carries TRBV10-1 and TRBJ2-1; 7 nucleotides match TRBD1. V lost 5 bases and J lost 5; bases outside the gene matches: 9. The CDR3 is made up of 15 amino acids. Germline assignment: CDR1 WNHNN and CDR2 SYGVQD (reference sequence). CDR3 sequence reads: CASSFDRVINNEQFF. CDR3 bases: TGCGCCAGCAGTTTCGACAGGGTTATCAACAATGAGCAGTTCTTC.

The chain carries TRBV4-3 and TRBJ1-2; no clear D. The CDR3 consists of 13 residues. Germline lookup yields CDR1 LGHNA and CDR2 YSLEER. V was clipped by 3 bases and J by 4 bases, with 9 bases between them. The CDR3 DNA is TGCGCCAGCAGCCAGTCCGGTCCCTATGGCTACACCTTC. Encoded protein: CASSQSGPYGYTF.

The genes are TRBV19 and TRBJ1-2; D gene uncertain. V shed 4 bases and J shed 3 bases, with 15 bases lying between them. The CDR3 extends over 15 amino acids. CDR1 LNHDA and CDR2 SQIVND come from the germline V gene (reference sequence). The CDR3 DNA is TGTGCCAGTAGTACTCCCGGGGATTGGGACTATGGCTACACCTTC. The encoded protein is CASSTPGDWDYGYTF.

The chain uses TRBV29-1 and TRBJ2-7, with TRBD1 matching 8 bases. CDR3 length: 14 amino acids. V lost 4 bases, J lost 7 bases, and 12 bases stayed unmatched. CDR1 and CDR2 (germline): SQVTM, ANQGSEA. The CDR3 bases are TGCAGCGTTGGGAACCGGGACAGGCCGTGGGAGCAGTACTTC. This codes for CSVGNRDRPWEQYF.

This clone has only one observation. The CDR3 DNA is TGTGCCAGTCCCGGGACTAGCGGAAAGGGCGATACGCAGTATTTT. Its translation is CASPGTSGKGDTQYF. This sequence joins TRBV28 and TRBJ2-3; 11 bases map to TRBD2. This CDR3 region has 15 residues. Germline V gene sequence: CDR1 MDHEN, CDR2 SYDVKM. V was pared by 9 bases and J by 6 bases, with 11 bases of the junction left unmatched.